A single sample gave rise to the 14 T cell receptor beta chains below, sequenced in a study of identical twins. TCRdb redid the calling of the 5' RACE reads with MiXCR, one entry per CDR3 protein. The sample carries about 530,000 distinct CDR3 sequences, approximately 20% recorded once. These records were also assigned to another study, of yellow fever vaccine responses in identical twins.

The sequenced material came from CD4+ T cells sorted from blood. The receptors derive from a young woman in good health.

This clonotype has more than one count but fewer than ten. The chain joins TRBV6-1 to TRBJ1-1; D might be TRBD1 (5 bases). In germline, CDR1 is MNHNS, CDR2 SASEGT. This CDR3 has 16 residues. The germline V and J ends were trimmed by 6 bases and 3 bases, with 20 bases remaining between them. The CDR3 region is CASSVGYEGSYTEAFF. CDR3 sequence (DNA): TGTGCCAGCAGCGTCGGATACGAGGGGAGTTACACTGAAGCTTTCTTT.

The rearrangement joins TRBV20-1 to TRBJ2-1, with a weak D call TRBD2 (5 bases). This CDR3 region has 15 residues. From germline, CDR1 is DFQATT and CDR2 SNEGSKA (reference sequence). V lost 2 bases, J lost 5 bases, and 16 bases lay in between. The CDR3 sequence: CSARPLGEKNNEQFF. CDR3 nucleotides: TGCAGTGCTAGACCACTAGGAGAAAAAAACAATGAGCAGTTCTTC.

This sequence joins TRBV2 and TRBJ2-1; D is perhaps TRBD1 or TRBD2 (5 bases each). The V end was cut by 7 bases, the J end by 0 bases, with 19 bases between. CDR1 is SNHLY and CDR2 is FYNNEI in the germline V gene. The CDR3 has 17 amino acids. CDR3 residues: CASTERARASSYNEQFF. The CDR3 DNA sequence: TGTGCCAGCACTGAGAGGGCCAGGGCCAGCTCCTACAATGAGCAGTTCTTC.

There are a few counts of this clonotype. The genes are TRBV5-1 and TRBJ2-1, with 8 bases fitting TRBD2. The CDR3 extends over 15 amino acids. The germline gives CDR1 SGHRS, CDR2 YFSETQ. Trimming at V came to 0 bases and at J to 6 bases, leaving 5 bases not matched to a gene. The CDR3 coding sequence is TGCGCCAGCAGCTTGGCGAGCGGGAGTCCCAATGAGCAGTTCTTC. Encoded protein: CASSLASGSPNEQFF.

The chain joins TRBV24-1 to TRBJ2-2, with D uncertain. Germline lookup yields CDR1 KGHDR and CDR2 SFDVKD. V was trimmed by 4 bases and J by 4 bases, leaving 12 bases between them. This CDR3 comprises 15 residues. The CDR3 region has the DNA TGTGCCACCAGTGACCCTAGACACAGCACCGGGGAGCTGTTTTTT. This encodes CATSDPRHSTGELFF.

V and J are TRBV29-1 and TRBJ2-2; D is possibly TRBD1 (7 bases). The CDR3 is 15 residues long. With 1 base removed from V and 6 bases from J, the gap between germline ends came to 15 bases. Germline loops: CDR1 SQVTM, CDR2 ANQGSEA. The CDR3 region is CSVEGQGGLAGELFF. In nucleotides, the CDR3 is TGCAGCGTTGAAGGGCAGGGGGGACTCGCCGGGGAGCTGTTTTTT.

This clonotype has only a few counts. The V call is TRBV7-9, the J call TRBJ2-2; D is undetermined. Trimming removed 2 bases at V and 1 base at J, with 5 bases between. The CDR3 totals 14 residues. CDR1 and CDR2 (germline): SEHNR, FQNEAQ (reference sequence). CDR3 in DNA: TGTGCCAGCAGCTTATTACAGAACACCGGGGAGCTGTTTTTT. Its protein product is CASSLLQNTGELFF. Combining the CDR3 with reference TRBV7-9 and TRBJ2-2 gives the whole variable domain DTGVSQNPRHKITKRGQNVTFRCDPISEHNRLYWYRQTLGQGPEFLTYFQNEAQLEKSRLLSDRFSAERPKGSFSTLEIQRTEQGDSAMYLCASSLLQNTGELFFGEGSRLTVL.

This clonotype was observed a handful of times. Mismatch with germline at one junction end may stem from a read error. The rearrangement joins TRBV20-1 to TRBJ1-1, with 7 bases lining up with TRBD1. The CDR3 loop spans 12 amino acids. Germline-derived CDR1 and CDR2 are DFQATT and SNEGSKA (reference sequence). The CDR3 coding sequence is TGCAGTGCCAGAGACAGGGTCAGTGAAGCTTTCTTT. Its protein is CSARDRVSEAFF.

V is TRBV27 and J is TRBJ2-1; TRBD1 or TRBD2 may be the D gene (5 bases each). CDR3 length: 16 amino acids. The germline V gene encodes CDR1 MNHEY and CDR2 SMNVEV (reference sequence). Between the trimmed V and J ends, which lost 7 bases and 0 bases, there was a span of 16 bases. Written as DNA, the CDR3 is TGTGCCAGCAACCCCGGGGACCTCCGCTCCTACAATGAGCAGTTCTTC. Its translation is CASNPGDLRSYNEQFF.

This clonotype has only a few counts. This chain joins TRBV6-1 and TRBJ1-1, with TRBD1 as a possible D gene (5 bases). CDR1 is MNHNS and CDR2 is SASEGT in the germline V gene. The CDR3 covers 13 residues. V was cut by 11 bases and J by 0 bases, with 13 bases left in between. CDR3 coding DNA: TGTGCCGACTCTGACAGACTGAACACTGAAGCTTTCTTT. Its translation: CADSDRLNTEAFF.

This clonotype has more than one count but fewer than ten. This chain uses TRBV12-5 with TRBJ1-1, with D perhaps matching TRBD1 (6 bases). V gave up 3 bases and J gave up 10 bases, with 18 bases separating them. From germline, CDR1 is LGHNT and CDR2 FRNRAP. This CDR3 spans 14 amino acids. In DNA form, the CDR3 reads TGTGCTAGTGGTTTAGTTGCAGGGGCGCAGGGAGCTTTCTTT. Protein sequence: CASGLVAGAQGAFF. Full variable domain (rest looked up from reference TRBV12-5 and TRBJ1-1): DARVTQTPRHKVTEMGQEVTMRCQPILGHNTVFWYRQTMMQGLELLAYFRNRAPLDDSGMPKDRFSAEMPDATLATLKIQPSEPRDSAVYFCASGLVAGAQGAFFGQGTRLTVV.

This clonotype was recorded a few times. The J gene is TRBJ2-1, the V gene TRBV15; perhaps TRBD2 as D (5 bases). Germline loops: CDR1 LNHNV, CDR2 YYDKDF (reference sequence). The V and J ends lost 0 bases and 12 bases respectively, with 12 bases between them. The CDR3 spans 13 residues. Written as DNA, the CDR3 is TGTGCCACCAGCAGAGATCTAAATGAGGGGCAGTTCTTC. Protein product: CATSRDLNEGQFF.

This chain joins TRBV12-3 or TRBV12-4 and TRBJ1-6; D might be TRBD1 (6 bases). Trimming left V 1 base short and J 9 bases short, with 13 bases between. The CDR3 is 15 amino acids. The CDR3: CASSLGGAGGSPLHF. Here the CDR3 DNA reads TGTGCCAGCAGTTTAGGGGGGGCCGGGGGTTCACCCCTCCACTTT.

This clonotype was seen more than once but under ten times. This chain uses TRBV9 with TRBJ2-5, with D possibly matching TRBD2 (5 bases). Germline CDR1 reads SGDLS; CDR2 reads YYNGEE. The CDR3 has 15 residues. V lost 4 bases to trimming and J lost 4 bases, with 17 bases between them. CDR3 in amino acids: CASSRGRVGRETQYF. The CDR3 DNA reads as TGTGCCAGCAGCCGAGGGCGGGTAGGGAGAGAGACCCAGTACTTC. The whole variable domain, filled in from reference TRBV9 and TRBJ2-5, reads DSGVTQTPKHLITATGQRVTLRCSPRSGDLSVYWYQQSLDQGLQFLIQYYNGEERAKGNILERFSAQQFPDLHSELNLSSLELGDSALYFCASSRGRVGRETQYFGPGTRLLVL.